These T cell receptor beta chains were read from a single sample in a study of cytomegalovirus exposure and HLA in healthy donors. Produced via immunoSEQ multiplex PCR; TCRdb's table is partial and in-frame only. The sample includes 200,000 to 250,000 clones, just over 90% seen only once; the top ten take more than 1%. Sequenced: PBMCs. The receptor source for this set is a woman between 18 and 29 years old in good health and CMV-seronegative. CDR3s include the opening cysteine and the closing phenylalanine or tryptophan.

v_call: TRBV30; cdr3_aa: CAWSQGSNEKLFF
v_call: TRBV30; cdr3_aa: CAWTPLRMADSPLHF
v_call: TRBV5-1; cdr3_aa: CASSPKRAGGSHYGYTF
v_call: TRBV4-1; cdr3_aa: CASSQVGGLDSGANVLTF
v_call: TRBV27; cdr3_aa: CASSPVSGTGAEKLFF
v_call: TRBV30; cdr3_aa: CASQQGLNYGYTF
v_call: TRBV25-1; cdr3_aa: CASSEYGADRGHYEQYF
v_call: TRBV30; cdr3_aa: CAWSSSRTSGPYNEQFF
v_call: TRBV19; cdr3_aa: CASSTGTGVESTDTQYF
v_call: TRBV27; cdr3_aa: CASSGEGGPDYGYTF
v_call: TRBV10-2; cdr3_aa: CASEGTGARSGANVLTF
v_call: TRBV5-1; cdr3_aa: CASSHRTSGSNGELFF
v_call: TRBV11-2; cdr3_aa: CASSSVRGLFTEAFF
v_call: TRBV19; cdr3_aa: CASSTNPRGETEAFF
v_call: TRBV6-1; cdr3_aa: CASFGTGGFDTQYF
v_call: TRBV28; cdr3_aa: CASVGGWQPQHF
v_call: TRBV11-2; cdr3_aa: CASSVGGEQFF
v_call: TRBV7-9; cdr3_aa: CASSTEGQGMDIQYF
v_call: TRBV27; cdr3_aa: CASRTLGQGTPGVSGKAYEQFF
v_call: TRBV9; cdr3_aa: CASSKNRFRVTEAFF
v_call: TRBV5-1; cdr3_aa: CASSLGRYRASGYTF
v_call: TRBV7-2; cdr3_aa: CASSLASESSYEQYF
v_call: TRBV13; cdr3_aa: CASSSTHPPSSSYNEQFF
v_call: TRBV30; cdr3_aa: CAWSVESGYEQYF
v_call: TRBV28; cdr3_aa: CSSRGEAYNSPLHF
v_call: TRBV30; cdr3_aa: CAWNPTGGGSGELFF
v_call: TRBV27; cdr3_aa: CASKWGVSGNTIYF
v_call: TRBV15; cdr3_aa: CATSRDNSGANVLTF
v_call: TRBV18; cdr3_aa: CASSPAQGATNIQYF
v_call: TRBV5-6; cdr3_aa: CASSHSYEQYF
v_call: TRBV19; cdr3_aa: CASSISPLGTGGNYGYTF
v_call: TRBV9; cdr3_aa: CASSEGLAGGLLRSYEQYF
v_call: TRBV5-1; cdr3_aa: CASSLRTPQGEKLFF
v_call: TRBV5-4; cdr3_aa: CASTQGGELSTEAFF